These 8 T cell receptor beta chains originate from one sample sequenced in a study of blood T cell repertoires in COVID-19 (dated by TCRdb to between 2020 and 2021). Libraries came from the immunoSEQ multiplex PCR assay. This is the immuneACCESS table as TCRdb keeps it, with only in-frame sequences that have V and J called. A part of the clones is gone; compared with another copy, unresolved V genes explain less than half, and the rest is unexplained. Counted in this sample were around 320,000 clones; roughly nine tenths of them appeared once. The ten largest clones add up to roughly 2% of the sample. Sequences were obtained from peripheral blood. These receptor sequences come from a man aged 18 to 35 with active or convalescent COVID-19.

To note about this clone: Possible read error: a much larger clone is one base away. CDR3 sequence reads: CASSDFSGSTDTQYF. CDR3 DNA sequence: TGTGCCAGCAGTGACTTTAGCGGGAGCACAGATACGCAGTATTTT. The V and J genes are TRBV6-4 and TRBJ2-3, with 7 bases matching TRBD2. The germline CDR1 and CDR2 sequences are MRHNA and SNTAGT. This CDR3 is 15 amino acids long. V gave up 1 base and J gave up 0 bases; unmatched junction bases: 1.

The chain links TRBV7-9 to TRBJ1-1; D is possibly TRBD1 (5 bases). There are 16 residues in the CDR3. V shed 1 base and J shed 3 bases, with 15 bases lying between them. Germline lookup yields CDR1 SEHNR and CDR2 FQNEAQ (reference sequence). The CDR3 spells CASSLGVRGLDTEAFF. The CDR3 nucleotides are TGTGCCAGCAGCTTAGGTGTAAGGGGTTTGGACACTGAAGCTTTCTTT.

The rearrangement links TRBV7-3 to TRBJ2-2, with 10 bases matching TRBD1. After removal of 4 bases from V and 1 base from J, the junction contained 3 bases not matched to a gene. The CDR3 is 16 amino acids. Germline CDR1 reads SGHTA; CDR2 reads FQGTGA. Here the CDR3 reads CASSSRDRGNTGELFF. DNA for the CDR3: TGTGCCAGCAGCTCGAGGGACAGGGGGAACACCGGGGAGCTGTTTTTT.

V usage is TRBV7-8 and J usage is TRBJ2-7; TRBD1 is a possible D gene (6 bases). The length of the CDR3 is 15 residues. From germline, CDR1 is SGHVS and CDR2 FQNEAQ. V shed 1 base and J shed 3 bases, with 13 bases lying between them. In nucleotides, the CDR3 is TGTGCCAGCAGCTTAGAGGTTCGGACAGTCTACGAGCAGTACTTC. Translating gives CASSLEVRTVYEQYF.

The rearrangement links TRBV5-6 to TRBJ1-5, with no clear D. CDR3 length: 15 residues. Germline loops: CDR1 SGHDT, CDR2 YYEEEE. The germline V and J ends were trimmed by 0 bases and 2 bases, with 9 bases remaining between them. CDR3 residues: CASSLAGKGNQPQHF. The DNA for the CDR3 is TGTGCCAGCAGCTTGGCGGGGAAAGGCAATCAGCCCCAGCATTTT.

This chain links TRBV28 with TRBJ2-1; the D is unclear. Germline loops: CDR1 MDHEN, CDR2 SYDVKM. This CDR3 comprises 12 residues. Trimming took off 1 base at V and 8 bases at J, with 6 bases between the two ends. The CDR3 region is CASSLYSDEQFF. The DNA of the CDR3 is TGTGCCAGCAGTTTATATAGTGATGAGCAGTTCTTC.

This chain joins TRBV29-1 and TRBJ2-2; 7 nucleotides agree with TRBD1. This CDR3 region has 13 residues. In germline, CDR1 is SQVTM, CDR2 ANQGSEA. The trim removed 8 bases at V and 7 bases at J, leaving 10 bases unmatched. The CDR3 DNA is TGCAGCACCTCCAGGGGGACGGGCGGGGAGCTGTTTTTT. Translation: CSTSRGTGGELFF.

CDR3 bases: TGCGCCAGCAGTGATCGGGGCACTGAAGCTTTCTTT. Translated, it gives CASSDRGTEAFF. The chain uses TRBV10-2 and TRBJ1-1; no clear D. Germline V gene sequence: CDR1 WSHSY, CDR2 SAAADI. The CDR3 runs to 12 residues. Trimming took 3 bases from V and 4 from J, leaving 6 bases between them.